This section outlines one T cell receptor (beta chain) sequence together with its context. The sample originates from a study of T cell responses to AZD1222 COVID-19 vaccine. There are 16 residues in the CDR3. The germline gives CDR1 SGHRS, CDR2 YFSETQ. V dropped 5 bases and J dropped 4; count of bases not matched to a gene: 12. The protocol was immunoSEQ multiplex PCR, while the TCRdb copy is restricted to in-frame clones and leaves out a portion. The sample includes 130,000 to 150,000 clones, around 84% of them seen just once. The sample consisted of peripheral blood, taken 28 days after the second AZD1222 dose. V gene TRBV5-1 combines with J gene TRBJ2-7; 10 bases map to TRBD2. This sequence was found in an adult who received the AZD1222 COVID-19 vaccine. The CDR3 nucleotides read TGCGCCAGCAGGCCGACTCTAGCGGGAGAGCGGTACGAGCAGTACTTC. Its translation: CASRPTLAGERYEQYF.